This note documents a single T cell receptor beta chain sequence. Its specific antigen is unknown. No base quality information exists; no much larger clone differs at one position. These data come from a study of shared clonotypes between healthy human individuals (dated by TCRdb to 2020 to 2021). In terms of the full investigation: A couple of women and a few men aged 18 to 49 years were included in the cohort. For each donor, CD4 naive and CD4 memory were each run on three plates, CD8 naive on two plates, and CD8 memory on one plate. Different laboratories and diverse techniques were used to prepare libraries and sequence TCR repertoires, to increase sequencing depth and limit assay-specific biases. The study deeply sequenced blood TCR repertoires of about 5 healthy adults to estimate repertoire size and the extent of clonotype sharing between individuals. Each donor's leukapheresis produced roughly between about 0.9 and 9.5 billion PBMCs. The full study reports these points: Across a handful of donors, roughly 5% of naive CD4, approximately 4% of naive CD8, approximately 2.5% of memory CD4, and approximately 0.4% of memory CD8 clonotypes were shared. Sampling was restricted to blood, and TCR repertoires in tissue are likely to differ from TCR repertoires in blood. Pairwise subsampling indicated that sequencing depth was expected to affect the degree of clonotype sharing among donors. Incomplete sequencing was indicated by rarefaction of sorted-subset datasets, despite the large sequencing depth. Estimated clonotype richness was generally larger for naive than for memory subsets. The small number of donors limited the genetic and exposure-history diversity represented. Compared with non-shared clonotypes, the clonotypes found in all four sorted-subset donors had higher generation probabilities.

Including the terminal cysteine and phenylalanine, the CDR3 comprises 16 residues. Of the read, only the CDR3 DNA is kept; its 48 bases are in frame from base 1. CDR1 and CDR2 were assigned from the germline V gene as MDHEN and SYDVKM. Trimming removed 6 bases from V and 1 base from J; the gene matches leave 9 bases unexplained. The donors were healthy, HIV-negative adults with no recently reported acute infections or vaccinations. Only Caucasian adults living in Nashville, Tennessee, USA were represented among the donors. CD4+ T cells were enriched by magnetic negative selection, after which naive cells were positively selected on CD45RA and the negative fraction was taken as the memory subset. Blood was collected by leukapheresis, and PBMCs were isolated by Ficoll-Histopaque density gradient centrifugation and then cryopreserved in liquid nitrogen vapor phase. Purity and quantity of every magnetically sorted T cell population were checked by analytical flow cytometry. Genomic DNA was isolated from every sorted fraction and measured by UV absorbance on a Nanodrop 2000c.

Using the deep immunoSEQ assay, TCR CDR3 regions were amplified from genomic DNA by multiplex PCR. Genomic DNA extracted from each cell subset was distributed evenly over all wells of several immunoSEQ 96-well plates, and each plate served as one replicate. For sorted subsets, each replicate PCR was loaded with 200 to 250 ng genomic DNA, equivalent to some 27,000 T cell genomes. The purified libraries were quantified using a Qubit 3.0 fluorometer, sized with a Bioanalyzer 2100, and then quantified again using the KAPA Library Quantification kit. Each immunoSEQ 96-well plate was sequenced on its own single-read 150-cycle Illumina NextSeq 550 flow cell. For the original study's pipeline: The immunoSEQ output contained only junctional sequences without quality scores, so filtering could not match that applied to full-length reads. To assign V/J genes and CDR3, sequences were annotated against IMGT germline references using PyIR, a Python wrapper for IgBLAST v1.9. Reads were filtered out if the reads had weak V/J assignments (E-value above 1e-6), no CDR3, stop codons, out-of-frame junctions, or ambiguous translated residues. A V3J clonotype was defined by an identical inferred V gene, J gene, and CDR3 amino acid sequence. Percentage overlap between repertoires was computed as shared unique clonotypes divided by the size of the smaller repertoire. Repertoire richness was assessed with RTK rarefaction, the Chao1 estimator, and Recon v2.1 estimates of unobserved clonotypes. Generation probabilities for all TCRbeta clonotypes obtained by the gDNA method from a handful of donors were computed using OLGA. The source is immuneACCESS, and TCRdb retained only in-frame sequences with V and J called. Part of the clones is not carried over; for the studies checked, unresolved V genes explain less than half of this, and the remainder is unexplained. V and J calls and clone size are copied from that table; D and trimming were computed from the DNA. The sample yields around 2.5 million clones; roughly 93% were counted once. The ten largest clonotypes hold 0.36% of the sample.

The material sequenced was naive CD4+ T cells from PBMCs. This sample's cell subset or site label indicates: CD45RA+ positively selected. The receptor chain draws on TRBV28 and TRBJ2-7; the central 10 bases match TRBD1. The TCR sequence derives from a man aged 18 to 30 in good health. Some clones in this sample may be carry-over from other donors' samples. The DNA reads TGTGCCAGCAGGACTGGGACAGGGGCAGGTTCCTACGAGCAGTACTTC. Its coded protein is CASRTGTGAGSYEQYF.